This T cell receptor beta chain was captured by sequencing in a study of blood T cell repertoires in COVID-19. Overall study: Donors in the United States, Italy and Spain gave samples during acute or convalescent COVID-19. The analysed material was cDNA or gDNA that came from T cells, B-cell-depleted T cells, or PBMCs.

Trimming shortened V by 0 bases and J by 4 bases, and 13 bases separated the two germline ends. CDR1 and CDR2 (germline): ENHRY, SYGVKD. CDR3 length equals 16 residues. In the study's own analysis: Reference gene primer amplification gave nucleated cell count estimates. The method was immunoSEQ multiplex PCR; TCRdb's version includes in-frame clones alone and lacks a portion of them. Clone size and the V and J calls come from that table; the DNA yielded D and trimming. The top ten hold under 2.5% of the sample, which has around 150,000 clones, 75% to 90% seen once. Sequenced input: peripheral blood. The receptor's source is a man aged 65 to 79 with acute or convalescent COVID-19. The chain carries TRBV10-3 and TRBJ1-5; no firm D call. CDR3 DNA sequence: TGTGCCATCAGTGAGTCAGCGCCGGTCGATAATCAGCCCCAGCATTTT. Its protein is CAISESAPVDNQPQHF.